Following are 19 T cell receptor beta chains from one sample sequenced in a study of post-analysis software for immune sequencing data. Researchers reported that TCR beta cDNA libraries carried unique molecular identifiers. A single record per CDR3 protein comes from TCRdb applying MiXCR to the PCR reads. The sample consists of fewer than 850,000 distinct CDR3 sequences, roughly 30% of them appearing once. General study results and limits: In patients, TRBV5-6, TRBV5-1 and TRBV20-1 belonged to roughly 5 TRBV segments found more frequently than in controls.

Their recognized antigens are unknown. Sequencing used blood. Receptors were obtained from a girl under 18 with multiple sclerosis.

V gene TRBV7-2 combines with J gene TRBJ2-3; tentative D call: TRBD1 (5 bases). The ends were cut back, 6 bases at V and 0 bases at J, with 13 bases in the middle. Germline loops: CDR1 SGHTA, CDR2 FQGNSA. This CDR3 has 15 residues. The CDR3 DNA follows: TGTGCCAGCAGGGACACACGCTCTAGCACAGATACGCAGTATTTT. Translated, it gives CASRDTRSSTDTQYF. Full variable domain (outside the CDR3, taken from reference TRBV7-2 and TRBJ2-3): GAGVSQSPSNKVTEKGKDVELRCDPISGHTALYWYRQSLGQGLEFLIYFQGNSAPDKSGLPSDRFSAERTGGSVSTLTIQRTQQEDSAVYLCASRDTRSSTDTQYFGPGTRLTVL.

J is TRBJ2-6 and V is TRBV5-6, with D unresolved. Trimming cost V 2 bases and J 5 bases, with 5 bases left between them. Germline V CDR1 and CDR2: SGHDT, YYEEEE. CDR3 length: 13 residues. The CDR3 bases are TGTGCCAGCAGCTTCGAAAGGGCCAACGTCCTGACTTTC. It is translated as CASSFERANVLTF.

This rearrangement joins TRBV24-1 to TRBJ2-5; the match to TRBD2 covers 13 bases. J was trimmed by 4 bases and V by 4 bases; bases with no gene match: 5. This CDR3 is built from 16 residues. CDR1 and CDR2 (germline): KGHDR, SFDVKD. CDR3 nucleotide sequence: TGTGCCACCAGTGAGATGACTAGCGGGAGGTTAGAGACCCAGTACTTC. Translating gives CATSEMTSGRLETQYF.

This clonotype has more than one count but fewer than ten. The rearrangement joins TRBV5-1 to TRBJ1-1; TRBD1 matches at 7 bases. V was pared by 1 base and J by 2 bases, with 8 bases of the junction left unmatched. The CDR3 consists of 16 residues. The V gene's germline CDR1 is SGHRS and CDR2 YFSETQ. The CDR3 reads CASSLRFGTDNTEAFF. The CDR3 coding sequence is TGCGCCAGCAGCTTGCGGTTCGGGACAGACAACACTGAAGCTTTCTTT.

The CDR3 coding sequence is TGTGCTAGTGGTTTAGGAGCGGGGGACAATGAGCAGTTCTTC. The encoded protein is CASGLGAGDNEQFF. The chain carries TRBV12-5 and TRBJ2-1; TRBD2 agrees at 8 bases. CDR3 length equals 14 residues. Trimming removed 3 bases from V and 5 bases from J; junction bases left unmatched: 3. CDR1 and CDR2 from the germline V gene are LGHNT and FRNRAP.

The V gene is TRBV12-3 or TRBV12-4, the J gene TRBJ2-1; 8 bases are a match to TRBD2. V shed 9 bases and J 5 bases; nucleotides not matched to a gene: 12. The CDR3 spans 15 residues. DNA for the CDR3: TGTGCCAGTCGCCAAGCGGGAGTTCGTCACAATGAGCAGTTCTTC. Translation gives CASRQAGVRHNEQFF.

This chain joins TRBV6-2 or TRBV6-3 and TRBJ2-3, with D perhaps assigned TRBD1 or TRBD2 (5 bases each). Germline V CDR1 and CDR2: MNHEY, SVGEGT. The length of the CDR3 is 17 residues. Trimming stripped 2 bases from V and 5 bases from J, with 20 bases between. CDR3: CASSYPRWQGDEDTQYF. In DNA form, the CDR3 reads TGTGCCAGCAGTTACCCGCGATGGCAGGGAGATGAAGATACGCAGTATTTT.

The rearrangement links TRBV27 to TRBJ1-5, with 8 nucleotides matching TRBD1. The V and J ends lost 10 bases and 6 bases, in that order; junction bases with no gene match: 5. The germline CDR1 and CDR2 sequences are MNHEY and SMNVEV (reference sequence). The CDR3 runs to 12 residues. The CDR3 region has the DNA TGTGCCATCAGGGGGCATAGTCAGCCCCAGCATTTT. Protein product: CAIRGHSQPQHF.

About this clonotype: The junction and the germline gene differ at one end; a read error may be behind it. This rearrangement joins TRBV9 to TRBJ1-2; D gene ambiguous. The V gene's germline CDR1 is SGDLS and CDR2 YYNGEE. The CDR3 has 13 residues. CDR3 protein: CACSVAVNYGYTF. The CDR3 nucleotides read TGTGCCTGCAGCGTGGCAGTTAACTATGGCTACACCTTC.

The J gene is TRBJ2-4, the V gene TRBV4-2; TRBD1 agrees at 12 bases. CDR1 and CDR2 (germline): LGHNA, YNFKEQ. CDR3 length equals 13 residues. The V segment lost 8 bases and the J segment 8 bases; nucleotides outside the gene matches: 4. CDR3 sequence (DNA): TGTGCCAGCTCGGGACAGGGGGCCGACATTCAGTACTTC. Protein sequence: CASSGQGADIQYF.

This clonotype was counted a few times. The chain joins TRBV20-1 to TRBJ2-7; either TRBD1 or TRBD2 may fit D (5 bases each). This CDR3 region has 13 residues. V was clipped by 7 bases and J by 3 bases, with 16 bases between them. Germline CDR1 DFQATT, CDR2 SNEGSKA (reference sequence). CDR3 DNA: TGCAGTGGAAGGGACGTTGGGGACTACGAGCAGTACTTC. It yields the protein CSGRDVGDYEQYF.

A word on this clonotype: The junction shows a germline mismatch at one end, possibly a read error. The CDR3 nucleotides read TGCAGTGCTAGAGATGTGGTAGCGGGAGGTCCTACAGATGCGCAGTATTTT. The encoded protein is CSARDVVAGGPTDAQYF. V is TRBV20-1 and J is TRBJ2-3; 10 bases align to TRBD2. The CDR3 loop spans 17 amino acids. Germline V CDR1 and CDR2: DFQATT, SNEGSKA (reference sequence).

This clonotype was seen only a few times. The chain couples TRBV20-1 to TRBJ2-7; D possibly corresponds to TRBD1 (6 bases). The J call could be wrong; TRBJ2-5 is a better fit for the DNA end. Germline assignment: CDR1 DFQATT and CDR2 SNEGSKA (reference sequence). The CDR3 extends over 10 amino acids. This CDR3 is CSASQGTQYF. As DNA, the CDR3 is TGCAGTGCTTCACAGGGGACCCAGTACTTC.

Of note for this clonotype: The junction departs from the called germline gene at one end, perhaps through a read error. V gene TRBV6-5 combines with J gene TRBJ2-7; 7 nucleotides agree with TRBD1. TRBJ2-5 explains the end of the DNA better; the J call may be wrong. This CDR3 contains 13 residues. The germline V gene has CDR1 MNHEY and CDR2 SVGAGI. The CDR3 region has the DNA TGTACCAGCAGCCGAGACAGGGATGAGACCCAGTACTTC. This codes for CTSSRDRDETQYF.

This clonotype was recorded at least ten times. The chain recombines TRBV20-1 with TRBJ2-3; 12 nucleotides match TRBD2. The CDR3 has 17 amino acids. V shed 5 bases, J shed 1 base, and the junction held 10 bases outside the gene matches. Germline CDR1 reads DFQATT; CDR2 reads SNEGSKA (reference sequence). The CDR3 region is CSADGLAGLRGTDTQYF. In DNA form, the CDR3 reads TGCAGTGCTGACGGACTAGCGGGATTACGTGGCACAGATACGCAGTATTTT.

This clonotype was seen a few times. The CDR3 here is CASRERNRGNTEAFF. In nucleotides, the CDR3 is TGCGCCAGCAGGGAACGAAACAGGGGGAACACTGAAGCTTTCTTT. V is TRBV10-2 and J is TRBJ1-1, with TRBD1 matching 7 bases. Trimming cost V 6 bases and J 1 base; bases outside gene matches: 8. The V gene's germline CDR1 is WSHSY and CDR2 SAAADI. This CDR3 has 15 amino acids.

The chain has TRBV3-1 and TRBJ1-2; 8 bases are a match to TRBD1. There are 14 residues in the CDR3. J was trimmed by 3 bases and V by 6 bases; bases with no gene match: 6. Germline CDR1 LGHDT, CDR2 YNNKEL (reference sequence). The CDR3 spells CASRRTGSDYGYTF. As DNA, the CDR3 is TGTGCCAGCAGACGGACAGGGTCGGACTATGGCTACACCTTC.

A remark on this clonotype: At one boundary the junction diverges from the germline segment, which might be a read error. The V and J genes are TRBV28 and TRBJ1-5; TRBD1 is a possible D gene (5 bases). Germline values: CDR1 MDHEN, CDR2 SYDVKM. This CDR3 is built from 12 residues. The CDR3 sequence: CASSLPGTPQQF. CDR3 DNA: TGTGCCAGCAGTTTACCAGGGACGCCTCAGCAGTTT.

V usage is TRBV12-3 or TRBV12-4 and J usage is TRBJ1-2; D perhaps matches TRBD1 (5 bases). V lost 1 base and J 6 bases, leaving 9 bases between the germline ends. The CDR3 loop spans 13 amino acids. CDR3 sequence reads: CASSLVADNGYTF. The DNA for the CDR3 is TGTGCCAGCAGTTTAGTGGCGGACAATGGCTACACCTTC.